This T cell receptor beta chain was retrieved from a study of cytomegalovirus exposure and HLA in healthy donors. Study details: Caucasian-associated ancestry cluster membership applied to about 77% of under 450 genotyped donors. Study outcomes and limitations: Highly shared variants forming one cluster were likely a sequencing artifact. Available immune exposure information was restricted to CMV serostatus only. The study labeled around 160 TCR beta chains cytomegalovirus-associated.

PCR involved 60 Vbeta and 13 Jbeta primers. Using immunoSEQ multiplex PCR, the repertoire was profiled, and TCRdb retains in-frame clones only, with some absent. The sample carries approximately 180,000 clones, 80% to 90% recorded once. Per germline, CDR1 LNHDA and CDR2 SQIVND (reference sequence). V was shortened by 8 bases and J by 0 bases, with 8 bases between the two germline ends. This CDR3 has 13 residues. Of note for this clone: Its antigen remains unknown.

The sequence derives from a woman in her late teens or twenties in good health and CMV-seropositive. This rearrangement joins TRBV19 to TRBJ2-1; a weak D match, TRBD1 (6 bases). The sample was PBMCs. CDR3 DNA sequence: TGTGCCAGTCAGGGGATCTCCTACAATGAGCAGTTCTTC. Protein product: CASQGISYNEQFF. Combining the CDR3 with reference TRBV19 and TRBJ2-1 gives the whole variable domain DGGITQSPKYLFRKEGQNVTLSCEQNLNHDAMYWYRQDPGQGLRLIYYSQIVNDFQKGDIAEGYSVSREKKESFPLTVTSAQKNPTAFYLCASQGISYNEQFFGPGTRLTVL.